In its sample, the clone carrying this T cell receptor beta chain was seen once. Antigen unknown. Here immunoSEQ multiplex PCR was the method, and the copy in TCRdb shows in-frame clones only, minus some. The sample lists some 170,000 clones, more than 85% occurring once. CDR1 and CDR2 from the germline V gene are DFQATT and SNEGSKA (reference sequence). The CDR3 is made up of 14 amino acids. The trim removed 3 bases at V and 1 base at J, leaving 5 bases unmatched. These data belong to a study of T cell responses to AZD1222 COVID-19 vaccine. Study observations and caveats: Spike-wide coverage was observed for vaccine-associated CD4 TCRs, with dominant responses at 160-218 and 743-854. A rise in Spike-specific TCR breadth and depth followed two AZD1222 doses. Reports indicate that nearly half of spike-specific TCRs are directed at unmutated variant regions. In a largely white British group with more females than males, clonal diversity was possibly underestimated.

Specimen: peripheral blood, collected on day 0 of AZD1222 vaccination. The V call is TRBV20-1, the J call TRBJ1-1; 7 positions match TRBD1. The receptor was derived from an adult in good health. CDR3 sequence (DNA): TGCAGTGCTAGTTACAGGGGCCCGAACACTGAAGCTTTCTTT. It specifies CSASYRGPNTEAFF.